This T cell receptor (beta chain) was found in a study of cytomegalovirus exposure and HLA in healthy donors. Comments on this clone: The antigen remains unidentified.

Primers included in the PCR were 60 Vbeta and 13 Jbeta primers. Measured with immunoSEQ multiplex PCR; TCRdb has only the in-frame clones, and not every one. The data contain roughly 100,000 clones, roughly 78% of them seen just once; the ten biggest clones take up less than 0.95%. Study results and caveats: Later analysis demonstrated an association between a missense DCLRE1C variant and TCR beta V- and J-gene trimming. Presence/absence analyses supposed approximately even sequencing depth among donors.

Germline V gene sequence: CDR1 MNHNS, CDR2 SASEGT. V lost 5 bases and J lost 9, with 19 bases in between. The CDR3 is 14 amino acids. The V call is TRBV6-1, the J call TRBJ2-5; D unresolved. This sequence was found in a woman aged 55-69 years in good health and CMV-seronegative. Sequencing used PBMCs. The CDR3 DNA is TGTGCCAGCAGTCCTCCGTTAACGAGCCGGGCCCAGTACTTC. Translating gives CASSPPLTSRAQYF.